This paragraph covers one T cell receptor beta chain sequence. What it recognizes is unknown. This CDR3 is built from 14 residues. Germline V gene lookup returns CDR1 SGHRS and CDR2 YFSETQ. The V gene lost 0 bases and the J gene lost 1 base, with 7 bases spanning the gap. This sample is drawn from a study of CD4+ T cells in melanoma. Study-level points and caveats: A reported correlation linked neoantigen-specific CD4+ T cells to CD8+, macrophage and B cell function.

Using immunoSEQ multiplex PCR, the repertoire was profiled, and TCRdb retains in-frame clones only, with some absent. Of more than 110,000 clones listed, about 93% are singletons. The TCR sequence derives from a human donor with melanoma. The chain couples TRBV5-1 to TRBJ2-5; a weak D match, TRBD1 (5 bases). The CDR3 sequence is CASSLVDSQETQYF. The CDR3 region has the DNA TGCGCCAGCAGCTTGGTTGACAGCCAAGAGACCCAGTACTTC.